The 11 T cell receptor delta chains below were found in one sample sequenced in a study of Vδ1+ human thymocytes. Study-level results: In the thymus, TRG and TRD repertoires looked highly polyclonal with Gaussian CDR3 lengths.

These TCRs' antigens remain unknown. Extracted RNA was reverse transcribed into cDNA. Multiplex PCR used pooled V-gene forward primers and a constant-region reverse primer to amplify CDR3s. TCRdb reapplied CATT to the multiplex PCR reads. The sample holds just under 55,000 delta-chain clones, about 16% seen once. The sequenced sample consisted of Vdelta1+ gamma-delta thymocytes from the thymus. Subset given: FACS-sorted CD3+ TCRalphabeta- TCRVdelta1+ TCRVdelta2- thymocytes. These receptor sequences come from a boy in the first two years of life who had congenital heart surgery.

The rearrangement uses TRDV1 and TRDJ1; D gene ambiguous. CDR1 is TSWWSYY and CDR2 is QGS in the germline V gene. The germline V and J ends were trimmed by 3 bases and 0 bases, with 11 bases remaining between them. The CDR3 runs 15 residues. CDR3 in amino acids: CALGDPYPYTDKLIF. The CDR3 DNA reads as TGTGCTCTTGGGGATCCGTACCCCTACACCGATAAACTCATCTTT.

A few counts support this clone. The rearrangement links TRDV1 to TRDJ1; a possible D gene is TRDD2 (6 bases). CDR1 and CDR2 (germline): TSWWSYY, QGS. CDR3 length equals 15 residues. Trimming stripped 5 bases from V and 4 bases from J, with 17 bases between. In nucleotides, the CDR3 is TGTGCTCTTGGGATACCTTCCAATCAGGTCGATAAACTCATCTTT. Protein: CALGIPSNQVDKLIF.

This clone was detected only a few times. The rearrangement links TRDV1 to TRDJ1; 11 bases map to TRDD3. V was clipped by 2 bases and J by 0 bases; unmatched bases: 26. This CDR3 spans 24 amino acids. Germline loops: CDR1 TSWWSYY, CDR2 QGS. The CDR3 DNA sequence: TGTGCTCTTGGGGAATTGGCTCCCAGGTACTCTGGGTGGGGGATACGCCCGTACACCGATAAACTCATCTTT. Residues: CALGELAPRYSGWGIRPYTDKLIF.

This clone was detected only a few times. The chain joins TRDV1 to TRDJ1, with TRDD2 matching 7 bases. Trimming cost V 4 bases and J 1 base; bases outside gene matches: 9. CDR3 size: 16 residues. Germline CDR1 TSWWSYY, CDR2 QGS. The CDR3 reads CALGVSLPPFTDKLIF. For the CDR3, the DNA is TGTGCTCTTGGGGTCAGCCTTCCTCCCTTCACCGATAAACTCATCTTT.

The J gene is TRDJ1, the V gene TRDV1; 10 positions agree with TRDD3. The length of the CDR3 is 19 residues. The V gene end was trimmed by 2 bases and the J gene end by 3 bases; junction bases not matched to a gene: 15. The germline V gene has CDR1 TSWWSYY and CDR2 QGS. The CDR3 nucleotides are TGTGCTCTTGGGGAATTTTACAGGAGAGGGGGATACGTGTCCGATAAACTCATCTTT. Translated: CALGEFYRRGGYVSDKLIF.

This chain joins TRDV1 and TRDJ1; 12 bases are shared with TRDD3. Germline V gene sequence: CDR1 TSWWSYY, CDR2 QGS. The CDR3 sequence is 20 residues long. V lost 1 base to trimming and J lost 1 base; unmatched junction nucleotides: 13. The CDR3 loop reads CALGEPPYVTGGYPTDKLIF. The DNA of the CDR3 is TGTGCTCTTGGGGAACCCCCCTACGTGACTGGGGGATACCCCACCGATAAACTCATCTTT.

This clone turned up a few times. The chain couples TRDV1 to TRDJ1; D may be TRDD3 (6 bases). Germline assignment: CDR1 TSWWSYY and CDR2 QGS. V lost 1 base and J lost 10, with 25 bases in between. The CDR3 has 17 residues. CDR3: CALGERKGVCWGGGLIF. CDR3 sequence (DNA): TGTGCTCTTGGGGAACGTAAGGGCGTGTGCTGGGGAGGAGGACTCATCTTT.

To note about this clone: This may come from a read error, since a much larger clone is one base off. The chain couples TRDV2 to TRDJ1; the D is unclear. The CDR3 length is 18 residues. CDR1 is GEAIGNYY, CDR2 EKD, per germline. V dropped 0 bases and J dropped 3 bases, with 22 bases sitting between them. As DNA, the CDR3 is TGTGCCTGTGACACCGGGCTACTGTGTGTGCAGGACGCCGATAAACTCATCTTT. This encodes CACDTGLLCVQDADKLIF.

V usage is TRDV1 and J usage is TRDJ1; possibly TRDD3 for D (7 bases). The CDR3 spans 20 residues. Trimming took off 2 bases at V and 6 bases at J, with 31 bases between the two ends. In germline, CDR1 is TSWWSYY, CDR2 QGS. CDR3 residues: CALGECPFHPEHYWGNKLIF. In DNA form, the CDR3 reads TGTGCTCTTGGGGAATGCCCCTTCCATCCAGAACACTACTGGGGAAATAAACTCATCTTT.

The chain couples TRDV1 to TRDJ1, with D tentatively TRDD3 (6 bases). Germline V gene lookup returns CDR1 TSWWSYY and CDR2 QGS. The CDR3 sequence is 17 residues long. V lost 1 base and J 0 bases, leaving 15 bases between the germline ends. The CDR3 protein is CALGEPGAGVDTDKLIF. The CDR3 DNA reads TGTGCTCTTGGGGAACCCGGGGCTGGGGTCGACACCGATAAACTCATCTTT.

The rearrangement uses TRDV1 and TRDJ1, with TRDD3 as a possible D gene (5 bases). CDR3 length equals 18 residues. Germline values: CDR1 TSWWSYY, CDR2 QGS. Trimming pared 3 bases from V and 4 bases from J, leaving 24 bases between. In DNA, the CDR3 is TGTGCTCTTGGGGAGATACAGGGGACCTCCCACTTAGGCGATAAACTCATCTTT. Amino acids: CALGEIQGTSHLGDKLIF.